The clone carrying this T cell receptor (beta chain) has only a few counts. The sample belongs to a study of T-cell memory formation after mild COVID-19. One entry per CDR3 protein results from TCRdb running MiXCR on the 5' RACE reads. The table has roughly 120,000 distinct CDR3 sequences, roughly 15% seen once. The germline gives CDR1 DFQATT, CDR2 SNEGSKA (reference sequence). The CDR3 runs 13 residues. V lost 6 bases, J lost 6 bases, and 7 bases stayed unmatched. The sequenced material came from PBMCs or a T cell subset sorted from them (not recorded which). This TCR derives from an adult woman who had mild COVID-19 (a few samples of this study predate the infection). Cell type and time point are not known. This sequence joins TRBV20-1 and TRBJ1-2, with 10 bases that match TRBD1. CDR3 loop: CSAGQGREDGYTF. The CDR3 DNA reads TGCAGTGCGGGACAGGGGAGGGAGGATGGCTACACCTTC.